These T cell receptor beta chains were read from a single sample in a study of cytomegalovirus exposure and HLA in healthy donors. Here immunoSEQ multiplex PCR was the method, and the copy in TCRdb shows in-frame clones only, minus some. The sample carries approximately 97,000 clones, around 81% recorded once. The specimen sequenced was PBMCs. These receptors came from a man aged 35 to 55 in good health and CMV-seropositive. Both conserved end residues are part of each CDR3. Fields, in order: D gene, clone size, V gene, J gene, CDR3 DNA, CDR3 protein. The D gene is left open where the match is weak. A row's size may be missing; if present it is once, few, many or a size class.

d_gene: TRBD1
abundance: NA
v_gene: TRBV2
j_gene: TRBJ1-6
CDR3nt: TGTGCCAGCAGTGTGGGGGCAGGGGGCAGGAATTCACCCCTCCACTTT
CDR3aa: CASSVGAGGRNSPLHF

d_gene: TRBD1
abundance: NA
v_gene: TRBV4-1
j_gene: TRBJ1-5
CDR3nt: TGCGCCAGCAGCCAAGATAAACAGGGGATGCAGCCCCAGCATTTT
CDR3aa: CASSQDKQGMQPQHF

d_gene: TRBD1
abundance: NA
v_gene: TRBV5-1
j_gene: TRBJ2-7
CDR3nt: TGCGCCAGCAGCTTGACCCAGGGGGCCTTCTACGAGCAGTACTTC
CDR3aa: CASSLTQGAFYEQYF

d_gene: TRBD1
abundance: NA
v_gene: TRBV6-6
j_gene: TRBJ2-3
CDR3nt: TGTGCCAGCAGTTACTCGAGGCAGGGGGCAGATACGCAGTATTTT
CDR3aa: CASSYSRQGADTQYF

d_gene: NA
abundance: NA
v_gene: TRBV19
j_gene: TRBJ2-1
CDR3nt: TGTGCCAGTAGTATAGTGGCAGGTACCTACAATGAGCAGTTCTTC
CDR3aa: CASSIVAGTYNEQFF

d_gene: TRBD1
abundance: NA
v_gene: TRBV10-3
j_gene: TRBJ2-3
CDR3nt: TGTGCCATCAGTCTGACAGGGGGGTCGTCAGATACGCAGTATTTT
CDR3aa: CAISLTGGSSDTQYF

d_gene: TRBD2
abundance: NA
v_gene: TRBV6-5
j_gene: TRBJ2-3
CDR3nt: TGTGCCAGCACCGTGACTAGCGTACAAACAGATACGCAGTATTTT
CDR3aa: CASTVTSVQTDTQYF

d_gene: NA
abundance: once
v_gene: TRBV28
j_gene: TRBJ1-2
CDR3nt: TGTGCCAGCAGTTTACAGGGGACAAGGTCCTATGGCTACACCTTC
CDR3aa: CASSLQGTRSYGYTF

d_gene: TRBD1
abundance: NA
v_gene: TRBV7-6
j_gene: TRBJ1-1
CDR3nt: TGTGCCAGCAGCCTTGGACAGGGGGCCGGAACTGAAGCTTTCTTT
CDR3aa: CASSLGQGAGTEAFF

d_gene: TRBD1
abundance: NA
v_gene: TRBV6-4
j_gene: TRBJ1-1
CDR3nt: TGTGCCAGCGGAAACAGGGGGTTAAACACTGAAGCTTTCTTT
CDR3aa: CASGNRGLNTEAFF

d_gene: NA
abundance: NA
v_gene: TRBV14
j_gene: TRBJ1-4
CDR3nt: TGTGCCAGCAGCATCGGACAGTACAATGAAAAACTGTTTTTT
CDR3aa: CASSIGQYNEKLFF

d_gene: NA
abundance: NA
v_gene: TRBV6-1
j_gene: TRBJ2-7
CDR3nt: TGTGCCAGCAGTGAAAGAGGAGGGAAGAACGAGCAGTACTTC
CDR3aa: CASSERGGKNEQYF

d_gene: NA
abundance: NA
v_gene: TRBV6-1
j_gene: TRBJ1-1
CDR3nt: TGTGCCAGCAGATTAGGACATAGAAACACTGAAGCTTTCTTT
CDR3aa: CASRLGHRNTEAFF

d_gene: TRBD2
abundance: NA
v_gene: TRBV28
j_gene: TRBJ2-1
CDR3nt: TGTGCCAGCAGTCCCGGGACTAGCGGGAGGAACTACAATGAGCAGTTCTTC
CDR3aa: CASSPGTSGRNYNEQFF

d_gene: TRBD1
abundance: NA
v_gene: TRBV11-2
j_gene: TRBJ2-1
CDR3nt: TGTGCCAGCAGCTTAGCGAGACAGGGGTCCTTGTCTTACAATGAGCAGTTCTTC
CDR3aa: CASSLARQGSLSYNEQFF

d_gene: NA
abundance: NA
v_gene: TRBV6-1
j_gene: TRBJ1-5
CDR3nt: TGTGCCAGCAGTGAAGAAGCCGGGGTAGCTCAGCCCCAGCATTTT
CDR3aa: CASSEEAGVAQPQHF

d_gene: NA
abundance: NA
v_gene: TRBV13
j_gene: TRBJ1-1
CDR3nt: TGTGCCAGCAGCTTTTCCGGGAACACTGAAGCTTTCTTT
CDR3aa: CASSFSGNTEAFF

d_gene: NA
abundance: NA
v_gene: TRBV7-3
j_gene: TRBJ1-1
CDR3nt: TGTGCCAGCAGCTTATCAGGGAACACTGAAGCTTTCTTT
CDR3aa: CASSLSGNTEAFF

d_gene: TRBD1
abundance: NA
v_gene: TRBV7-6
j_gene: TRBJ2-3
CDR3nt: TGTGCCAGCAGCCTCACCGACGGACAGGGCCCGATGCAGTATTTT
CDR3aa: CASSLTDGQGPMQYF

d_gene: TRBD2
abundance: NA
v_gene: TRBV11-2
j_gene: TRBJ2-7
CDR3nt: TGTGCCAGCAGCTTACGCAGACTAGCGGGAGGGACCTACGAGCAGTACTTC
CDR3aa: CASSLRRLAGGTYEQYF

d_gene: NA
abundance: NA
v_gene: TRBV7-9
j_gene: TRBJ1-1
CDR3nt: TGTGCCAGCAGCCACGGTGGGCAGTACACTGAAGCTTTCTTT
CDR3aa: CASSHGGQYTEAFF

d_gene: TRBD1
abundance: NA
v_gene: TRBV7-9
j_gene: TRBJ2-7
CDR3nt: TGTTCCAGCAGCTTAGGGACAGGGGGCGCGGGGGAGCAGTACTTC
CDR3aa: CSSSLGTGGAGEQYF

d_gene: NA
abundance: NA
v_gene: TRBV27
j_gene: TRBJ1-3
CDR3nt: TGTGCCAGCGGCCGACGGGGCTCTGGAAACACCATATATTTT
CDR3aa: CASGRRGSGNTIYF

d_gene: NA
abundance: NA
v_gene: TRBV5-1
j_gene: TRBJ2-7
CDR3nt: TGTGCCAGCAGCAGTTATAGCTCCTACGAGCAGTACTTC
CDR3aa: CASSSYSSYEQYF

d_gene: TRBD1
abundance: NA
v_gene: TRBV5-1
j_gene: TRBJ2-1
CDR3nt: TGCGCCAGCAGCTTGTTACAGGGGGCCTACAATGAGCAGTTCTTC
CDR3aa: CASSLLQGAYNEQFF

d_gene: TRBD1
abundance: NA
v_gene: TRBV9
j_gene: TRBJ2-7
CDR3nt: TGTGCCAGCAGCGCCCGGGACAGGGCGGTCTACGAGCAGTACTTC
CDR3aa: CASSARDRAVYEQYF

d_gene: NA
abundance: NA
v_gene: TRBV4-1
j_gene: TRBJ2-5
CDR3nt: TGCGCCAGCAGCAATACAGGTCCCCCGGAGACCCAGTACTTC
CDR3aa: CASSNTGPPETQYF

d_gene: NA
abundance: NA
v_gene: TRBV29-1
j_gene: TRBJ2-7
CDR3nt: TGCAGCGTTCCAGGGGAAATCTCCTACGAGCAGTACTTC
CDR3aa: CSVPGEISYEQYF

d_gene: NA
abundance: NA
v_gene: TRBV7-9
j_gene: TRBJ1-2
CDR3nt: TGTGCCAGCGGGATCAAGGGGGATGGCTACACCTTC
CDR3aa: CASGIKGDGYTF

d_gene: NA
abundance: NA
v_gene: TRBV6-5
j_gene: TRBJ2-1
CDR3nt: TGTGCCAGCAGCCAAACAGGGAGCTCCTACAATGAGCAGTTCTTC
CDR3aa: CASSQTGSSYNEQFF

d_gene: NA
abundance: NA
v_gene: TRBV7-8
j_gene: TRBJ2-7
CDR3nt: TGTGCCAGCAGCTTAGGGGTCCACGGGACCTACGAGCAGTACTTC
CDR3aa: CASSLGVHGTYEQYF

d_gene: TRBD1
abundance: NA
v_gene: TRBV19
j_gene: TRBJ2-7
CDR3nt: TGTGCCAGTAGTATAGGCCGGGACAGGGGACCTCAGGACTACGAGCAGTACTTC
CDR3aa: CASSIGRDRGPQDYEQYF

d_gene: NA
abundance: few
v_gene: TRBV6-5
j_gene: TRBJ1-3
CDR3nt: TGTGCCAGCACTAAGACAGTCGGAAACACCATATATTTT
CDR3aa: CASTKTVGNTIYF

d_gene: TRBD2
abundance: NA
v_gene: TRBV5-4
j_gene: TRBJ2-1
CDR3nt: TGTGCCAGCAGCTTGGCGGCGGGAGACGCCTACAATGAGCAGTTCTTC
CDR3aa: CASSLAAGDAYNEQFF

d_gene: TRBD2
abundance: NA
v_gene: TRBV6-5
j_gene: TRBJ2-5
CDR3nt: TGTGCCAGCAGTTACGGGACTAGCAGGGAGACCCAGTACTTC
CDR3aa: CASSYGTSRETQYF

d_gene: NA
abundance: few
v_gene: TRBV2
j_gene: TRBJ2-4
CDR3nt: TGTGCCAGCAGTGCGACTTCGGGACTCGGAAACATTCAGTACTTC
CDR3aa: CASSATSGLGNIQYF

d_gene: TRBD1
abundance: NA
v_gene: TRBV4-1
j_gene: TRBJ1-1
CDR3nt: TGCGCCAGCAGCCAACGCCGGACAGGGAACACTGAAGCTTTCTTT
CDR3aa: CASSQRRTGNTEAFF

d_gene: NA
abundance: NA
v_gene: TRBV6-1
j_gene: TRBJ1-1
CDR3nt: TGTGCCAGCAGTGATTGGGGCGGGAGCACTGAAGCTTTCTTT
CDR3aa: CASSDWGGSTEAFF

d_gene: TRBD2
abundance: NA
v_gene: TRBV4-2
j_gene: TRBJ2-1
CDR3nt: TGTGCCAGCAGCCACGCGACTAGCGGATCCTACAATGAGCAGTTCTTC
CDR3aa: CASSHATSGSYNEQFF

d_gene: NA
abundance: NA
v_gene: TRBV29-1
j_gene: TRBJ1-4
CDR3nt: TGCAGCGCTGGTAGAGGGCCCGCTAATGAAAAACTGTTTTTT
CDR3aa: CSAGRGPANEKLFF

d_gene: TRBD2
abundance: NA
v_gene: TRBV5-6
j_gene: TRBJ2-7
CDR3nt: TGTGCCAGCAGCTCCTCGTCGTCCCATCGGGGGGACGAGCAGTACTTC
CDR3aa: CASSSSSSHRGDEQYF

d_gene: NA
abundance: NA
v_gene: TRBV27
j_gene: TRBJ2-2
CDR3nt: TGTGCCAGCAGTTTAGATTTTGGGGCTGGGGAGCTGTTTTTT
CDR3aa: CASSLDFGAGELFF

d_gene: NA
abundance: NA
v_gene: TRBV10-3
j_gene: TRBJ2-7
CDR3nt: TGTGCCATCAGTGTTATGGAGGCGGTCTACGAGCAGTACTTC
CDR3aa: CAISVMEAVYEQYF

d_gene: NA
abundance: few
v_gene: TRBV9
j_gene: TRBJ1-2
CDR3nt: TGTGCCAGCAGCGTAGCCCCCCTGCAGAACTATGGCTACACCTTC
CDR3aa: CASSVAPLQNYGYTF

d_gene: NA
abundance: NA
v_gene: TRBV5-1
j_gene: TRBJ2-7
CDR3nt: TGCGCCAGCAGCTTGGATGGCAGGGCTAGCTCCTACGAGCAGTACTTC
CDR3aa: CASSLDGRASSYEQYF

d_gene: TRBD2
abundance: once
v_gene: TRBV7-3
j_gene: TRBJ2-3
CDR3nt: TGTGCCAGCAGCTTAAAGGCGGGGGGATCGACAGATACGCAGTATTTT
CDR3aa: CASSLKAGGSTDTQYF

d_gene: TRBD1
abundance: once
v_gene: TRBV28
j_gene: TRBJ1-5
CDR3nt: TGTGCCAGTCAGTCACAGGGGGGCAATCAGCCCCAGCATTTT
CDR3aa: CASQSQGGNQPQHF